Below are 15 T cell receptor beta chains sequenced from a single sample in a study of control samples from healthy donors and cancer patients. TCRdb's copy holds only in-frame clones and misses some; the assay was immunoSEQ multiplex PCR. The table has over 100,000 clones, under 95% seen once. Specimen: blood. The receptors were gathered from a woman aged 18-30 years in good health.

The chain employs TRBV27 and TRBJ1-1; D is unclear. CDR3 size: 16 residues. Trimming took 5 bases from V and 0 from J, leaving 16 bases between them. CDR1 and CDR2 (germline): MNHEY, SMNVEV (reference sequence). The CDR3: CASSIRPSMMNTEAFF. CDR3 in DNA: TGTGCCAGCAGTATACGCCCCAGCATGATGAACACTGAAGCTTTCTTT.

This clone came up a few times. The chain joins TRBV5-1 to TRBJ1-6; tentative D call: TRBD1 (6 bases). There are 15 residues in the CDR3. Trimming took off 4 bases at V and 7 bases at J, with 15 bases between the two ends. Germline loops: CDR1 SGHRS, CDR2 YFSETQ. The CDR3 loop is CASSPRPGANSPLHF. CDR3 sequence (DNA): TGCGCCAGCAGCCCGCGACCGGGGGCGAATTCACCCCTCCACTTT.

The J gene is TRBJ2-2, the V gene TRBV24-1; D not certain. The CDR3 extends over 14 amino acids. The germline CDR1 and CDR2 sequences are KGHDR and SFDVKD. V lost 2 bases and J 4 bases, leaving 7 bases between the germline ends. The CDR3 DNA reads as TGTGCCACCAGTGATTACTGGACCACCGGGGAGCTGTTTTTT. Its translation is CATSDYWTTGELFF.

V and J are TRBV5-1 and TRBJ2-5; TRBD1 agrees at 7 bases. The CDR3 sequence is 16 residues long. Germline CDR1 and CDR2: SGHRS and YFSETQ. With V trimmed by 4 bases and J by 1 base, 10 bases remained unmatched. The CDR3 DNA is TGCGCCAGCAGCACCACAGGGGCCGAATCCCAAGAGACCCAGTACTTC. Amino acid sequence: CASSTTGAESQETQYF.

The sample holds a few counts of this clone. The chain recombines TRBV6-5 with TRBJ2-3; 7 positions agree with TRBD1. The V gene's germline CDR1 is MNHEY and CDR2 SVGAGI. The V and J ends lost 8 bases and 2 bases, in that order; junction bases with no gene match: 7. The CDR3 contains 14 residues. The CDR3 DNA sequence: TGTGCCAGCGCTGAGGGACAGCACACAGATACGCAGTATTTT. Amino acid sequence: CASAEGQHTDTQYF.

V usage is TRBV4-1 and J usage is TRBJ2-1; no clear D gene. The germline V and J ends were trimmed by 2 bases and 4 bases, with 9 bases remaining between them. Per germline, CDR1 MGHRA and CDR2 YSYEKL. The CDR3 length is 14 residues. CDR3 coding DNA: TGCGCCAGCAGCCAACGGAGCGAGTACAATGAGCAGTTCTTC. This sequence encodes CASSQRSEYNEQFF.

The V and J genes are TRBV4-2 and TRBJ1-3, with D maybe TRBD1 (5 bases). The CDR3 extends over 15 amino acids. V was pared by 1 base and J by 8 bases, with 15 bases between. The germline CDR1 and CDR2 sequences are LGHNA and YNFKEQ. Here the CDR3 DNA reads TGTGCCAGCAGCCAAGGCGGGGGGGTGTCGGACACCATATATTTT. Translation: CASSQGGGVSDTIYF.

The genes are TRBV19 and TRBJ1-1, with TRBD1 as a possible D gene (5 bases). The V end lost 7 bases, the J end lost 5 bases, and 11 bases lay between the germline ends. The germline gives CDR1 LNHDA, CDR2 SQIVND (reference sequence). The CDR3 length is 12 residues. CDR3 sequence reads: CASTTYRTEAFF. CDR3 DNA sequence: TGTGCCAGTACCACCTACAGGACTGAAGCTTTCTTT. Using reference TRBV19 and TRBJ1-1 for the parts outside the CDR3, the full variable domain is DGGITQSPKYLFRKEGQNVTLSCEQNLNHDAMYWYRQDPGQGLRLIYYSQIVNDFQKGDIAEGYSVSREKKESFPLTVTSAQKNPTAFYLCASTTYRTEAFFGQGTRLTVV.

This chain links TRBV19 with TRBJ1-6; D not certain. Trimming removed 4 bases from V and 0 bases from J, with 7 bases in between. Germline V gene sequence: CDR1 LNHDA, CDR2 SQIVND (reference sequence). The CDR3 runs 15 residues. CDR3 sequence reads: CASSRTASYNSPLHF. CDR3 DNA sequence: TGTGCCAGTAGTAGGACGGCCTCCTATAATTCACCCCTCCACTTT.

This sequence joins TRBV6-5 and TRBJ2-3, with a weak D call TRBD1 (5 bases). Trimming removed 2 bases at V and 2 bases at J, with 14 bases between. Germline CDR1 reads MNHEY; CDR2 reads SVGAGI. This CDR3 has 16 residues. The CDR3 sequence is CASSYGNLDTTDTQYF. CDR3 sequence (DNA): TGTGCCAGCAGTTACGGAAATTTGGACACCACAGATACGCAGTATTTT.

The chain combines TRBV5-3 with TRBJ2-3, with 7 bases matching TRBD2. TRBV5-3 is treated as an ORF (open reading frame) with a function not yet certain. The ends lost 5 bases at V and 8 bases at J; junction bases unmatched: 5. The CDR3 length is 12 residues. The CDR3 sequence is CARRRGLGTQYF. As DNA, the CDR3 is TGTGCCAGAAGGCGGGGGTTGGGTACGCAGTATTTT.

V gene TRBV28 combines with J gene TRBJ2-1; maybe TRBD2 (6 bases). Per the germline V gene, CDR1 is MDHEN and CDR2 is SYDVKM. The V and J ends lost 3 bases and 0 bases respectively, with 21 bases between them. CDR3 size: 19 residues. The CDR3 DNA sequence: TGTGCCAGCAGTTTCGAGAAGGAGGGGTTTACGGGCTCCTACAATGAGCAGTTCTTC. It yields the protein CASSFEKEGFTGSYNEQFF.

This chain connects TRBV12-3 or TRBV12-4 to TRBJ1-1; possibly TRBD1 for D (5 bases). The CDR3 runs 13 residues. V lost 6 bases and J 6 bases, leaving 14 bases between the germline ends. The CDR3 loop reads CASRRTLTSEAFF. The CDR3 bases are TGTGCCAGCAGGCGGACATTAACTTCTGAAGCTTTCTTT.

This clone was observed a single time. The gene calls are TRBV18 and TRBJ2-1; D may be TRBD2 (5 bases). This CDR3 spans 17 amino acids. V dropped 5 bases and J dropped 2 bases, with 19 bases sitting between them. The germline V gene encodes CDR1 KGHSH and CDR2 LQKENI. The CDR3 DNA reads TGTGCCAGCTCAGAGTTGGCTAGCCCATTAACCTACAATGAGCAGTTCTTC. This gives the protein CASSELASPLTYNEQFF.

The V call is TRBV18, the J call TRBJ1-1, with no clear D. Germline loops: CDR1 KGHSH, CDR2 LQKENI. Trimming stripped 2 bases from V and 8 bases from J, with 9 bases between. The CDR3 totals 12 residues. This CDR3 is CASSPSGWEAFF. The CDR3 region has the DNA TGTGCCAGCTCACCATCGGGGTGGGAAGCTTTCTTT.